This entry lists 12 T cell receptor beta chains sequenced from one sample in a study of CD8 T cells in ankylosing spondylitis. TCRdb independently ran MiXCR on the 5' RACE reads; one entry per CDR3 protein. The sample lists about 25,000 distinct CDR3 sequences, around 2.5% occurring once. Sequenced sample: blood, either unsorted or a sorted T cell fraction (not recorded which). The receptors originated from a female donor with ankylosing spondylitis or in good health (not recorded which).

This clonotype was seen ten or more times. The chain carries TRBV9 and TRBJ2-1, with 7 bases lining up with TRBD1. V lost 3 bases and J lost 10; bases outside the gene matches: 4. The CDR3 extends over 12 amino acids. Germline CDR1 is SGDLS and CDR2 is YYNGEE. CDR3 protein: CASSGGDREQFF. CDR3 nucleotide sequence: TGTGCCAGCAGCGGAGGGGACAGAGAGCAGTTCTTC.

This clonotype showed up many times. This chain connects TRBV9 to TRBJ2-1; 10 bases match TRBD2. The CDR3 contains 16 residues. Trimming took 0 bases from V and 9 from J; bases not matched to a gene: 9. The germline V gene encodes CDR1 SGDLS and CDR2 YYNGEE. CDR3 bases: TGTGCCAGCAGCGTAGCTTACCAGCGGGAGGGTGGTGAGCAGTTCTTC. Protein: CASSVAYQREGGEQFF.

The gene calls are TRBV6-5 and TRBJ1-5, with D tentatively TRBD1 (6 bases). Germline values: CDR1 MNHEY, CDR2 SVGAGI. V was pared by 6 bases and J by 1 base, with 16 bases between. There are 16 residues in the CDR3. The CDR3 reads CASRLGQKQSNQPQHF. The CDR3 DNA reads as TGTGCCAGCAGACTCGGACAGAAACAGAGCAATCAGCCCCAGCATTTT.

Ten or more counts support this clonotype. This chain connects TRBV9 to TRBJ2-7; 7 bases align to TRBD2. Looked up from germline, CDR1 is SGDLS and CDR2 is YYNGEE. The CDR3 covers 15 residues. The V and J ends lost 0 bases and 0 bases, in that order; junction bases with no gene match: 3. The CDR3 DNA reads as TGTGCCAGCAGCGTAGGATGGGGGGGCTCCTACGAGCAGTACTTC. Protein product: CASSVGWGGSYEQYF. The full variable domain, completed using reference TRBV9 and TRBJ2-7, is DSGVTQTPKHLITATGQRVTLRCSPRSGDLSVYWYQQSLDQGLQFLIQYYNGEERAKGNILERFSAQQFPDLHSELNLSSLELGDSALYFCASSVGWGGSYEQYFGPGTRLTVT.

The sample holds many counts of this clonotype. The J gene is TRBJ2-1, the V gene TRBV9, with 15 bases that match TRBD2. Looked up from germline, CDR1 is SGDLS and CDR2 is YYNGEE. Trimming cost V 0 bases and J 4 bases; bases outside gene matches: 2. The CDR3 has 17 amino acids. The DNA for the CDR3 is TGTGCCAGCAGCGTAGGGACTAGCGGGGGGGAGTACAATGAGCAGTTCTTC. It is translated as CASSVGTSGGEYNEQFF.

This clonotype was observed at least ten times. The J gene is TRBJ2-2, the V gene TRBV9; perhaps TRBD2 as D (6 bases). The ends were cut back, 4 bases at V and 6 bases at J, with 13 bases in the middle. Germline CDR1 SGDLS, CDR2 YYNGEE. The CDR3 contains 14 residues. CDR3 loop: CASSISGSPGELFF. The CDR3 DNA reads TGTGCCAGCAGCATAAGCGGGTCCCCCGGGGAGCTGTTTTTT.

This clonotype showed up many times. This chain uses TRBV9 with TRBJ1-2; D is unclear. Germline loops: CDR1 SGDLS, CDR2 YYNGEE. Trimming left V 0 bases short and J 8 bases short, with 8 bases between. This CDR3 region has 12 residues. The CDR3 DNA follows: TGTGCCAGCAGCGTAGTGATGGGAGGCTACACCTTC. Amino acids: CASSVVMGGYTF.

At least ten counts were recorded for this clonotype. This rearrangement joins TRBV9 to TRBJ2-1; no reliable D call. This CDR3 comprises 15 residues. Germline V gene data show CDR1 as SGDLS and CDR2 as YYNGEE. Trimming removed 0 bases from V and 0 bases from J, with 7 bases in between. This chain's CDR3 is CASSVELHSYNEQFF. For the CDR3, the DNA is TGTGCCAGCAGCGTAGAACTTCACTCCTACAATGAGCAGTTCTTC. Variable domain in full (rest from reference TRBV9 and TRBJ2-1): DSGVTQTPKHLITATGQRVTLRCSPRSGDLSVYWYQQSLDQGLQFLIQYYNGEERAKGNILERFSAQQFPDLHSELNLSSLELGDSALYFCASSVELHSYNEQFFGPGTRLTVL.

This clonotype came up many times. The rearrangement uses TRBV9 and TRBJ2-2; tentatively, D is TRBD1 or TRBD2 (5 bases each). CDR3 length: 16 residues. The germline V gene has CDR1 SGDLS and CDR2 YYNGEE. With 6 bases removed from V and 1 base from J, the gap between germline ends came to 16 bases. The CDR3 coding sequence is TGTGCCAGCACCTTAGTGGGGGACGGGAACACCGGGGAGCTGTTTTTT. Protein: CASTLVGDGNTGELFF. Full variable domain (outside the CDR3, taken from reference TRBV9 and TRBJ2-2): DSGVTQTPKHLITATGQRVTLRCSPRSGDLSVYWYQQSLDQGLQFLIQYYNGEERAKGNILERFSAQQFPDLHSELNLSSLELGDSALYFCASTLVGDGNTGELFFGEGSRLTVL.

At least ten counts were recorded for this clonotype. This chain connects TRBV9 to TRBJ2-5; 12 bases line up with TRBD2. This CDR3 spans 16 amino acids. The trim removed 0 bases at V and 1 base at J, leaving 1 base unmatched. Germline CDR1 and CDR2: SGDLS and YYNGEE. The CDR3 DNA follows: TGTGCCAGCAGCGTAGAGGGACTAGCGGGCCAAGAGACCCAGTACTTC. Translated: CASSVEGLAGQETQYF.

This clonotype was counted at least ten times. This rearrangement joins TRBV9 to TRBJ2-3, with a possible D match to TRBD1 (5 bases). Per the germline V gene, CDR1 is SGDLS and CDR2 is YYNGEE. The V and J ends lost 2 bases and 2 bases respectively, with 15 bases between them. The CDR3 totals 16 residues. This CDR3 is CASSVGQGKPTDTQYF. CDR3 DNA: TGTGCCAGCAGCGTCGGCCAGGGAAAGCCCACAGATACGCAGTATTTT.

At least ten counts were recorded for this clonotype. For the CDR3, the DNA is TGTGCCAGCAGCGTAGATCACAGGAGTTCTGGAAACACCATATATTTT. Protein product: CASSVDHRSSGNTIYF. The V gene is TRBV9, the J gene TRBJ1-3, with D possibly being TRBD1 (5 bases). CDR3 size: 16 residues. Trimming removed 0 bases at V and 1 base at J, with 11 bases between. The germline gives CDR1 SGDLS, CDR2 YYNGEE.